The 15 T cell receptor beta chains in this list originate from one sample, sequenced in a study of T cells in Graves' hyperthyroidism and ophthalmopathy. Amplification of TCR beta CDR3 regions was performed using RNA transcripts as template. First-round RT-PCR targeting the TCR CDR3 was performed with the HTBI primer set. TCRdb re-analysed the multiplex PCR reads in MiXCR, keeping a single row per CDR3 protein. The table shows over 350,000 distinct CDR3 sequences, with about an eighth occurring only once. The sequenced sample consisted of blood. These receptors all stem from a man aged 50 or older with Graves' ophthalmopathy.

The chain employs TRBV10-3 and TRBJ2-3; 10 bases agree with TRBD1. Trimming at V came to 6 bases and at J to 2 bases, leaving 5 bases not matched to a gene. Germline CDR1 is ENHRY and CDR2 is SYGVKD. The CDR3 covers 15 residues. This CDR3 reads CAIRGQGSVTDTQYF. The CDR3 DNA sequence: TGTGCCATCAGGGGACAGGGGTCCGTCACAGATACGCAGTATTTT.

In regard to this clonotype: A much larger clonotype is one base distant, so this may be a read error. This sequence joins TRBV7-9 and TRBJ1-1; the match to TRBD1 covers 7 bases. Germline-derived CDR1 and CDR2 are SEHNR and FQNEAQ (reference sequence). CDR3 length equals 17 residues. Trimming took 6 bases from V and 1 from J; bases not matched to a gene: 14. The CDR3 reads CASSTKGGRRPNTEAFF. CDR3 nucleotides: TGTGCCAGCAGTACAAAAGGGGGCCGGCGTCCGAACACTGAAGCTTTCTTT.

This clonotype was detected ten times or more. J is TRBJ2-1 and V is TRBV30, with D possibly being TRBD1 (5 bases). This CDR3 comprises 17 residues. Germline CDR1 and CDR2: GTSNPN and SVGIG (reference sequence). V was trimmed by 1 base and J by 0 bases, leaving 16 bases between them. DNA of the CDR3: TGTGCCTGGAGTGGGGGCGACCCCCGGAGCTCCTACAATGAGCAGTTCTTC. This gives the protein CAWSGGDPRSSYNEQFF.

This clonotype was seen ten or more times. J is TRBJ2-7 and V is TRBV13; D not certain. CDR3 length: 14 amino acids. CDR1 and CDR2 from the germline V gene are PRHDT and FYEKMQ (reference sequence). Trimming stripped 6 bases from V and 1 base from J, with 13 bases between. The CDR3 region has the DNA TGTGCCAGCAGTTTGGGTGGCCGGTCCTACGAGCAGTACTTC. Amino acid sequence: CASSLGGRSYEQYF.

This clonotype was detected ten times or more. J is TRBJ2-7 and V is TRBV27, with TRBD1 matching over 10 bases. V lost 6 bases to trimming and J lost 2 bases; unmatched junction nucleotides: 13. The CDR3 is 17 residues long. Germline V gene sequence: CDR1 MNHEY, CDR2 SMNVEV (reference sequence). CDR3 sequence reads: CASSLQGTGDVAYEQYF. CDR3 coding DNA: TGTGCCAGCAGCCTCCAGGGGACAGGGGATGTGGCCTACGAGCAGTACTTC.

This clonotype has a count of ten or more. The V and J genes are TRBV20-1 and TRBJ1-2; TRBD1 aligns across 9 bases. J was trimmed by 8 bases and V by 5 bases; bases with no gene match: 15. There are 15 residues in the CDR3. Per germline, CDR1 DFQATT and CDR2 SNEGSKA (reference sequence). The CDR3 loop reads CSADPGQGLYEGYTF. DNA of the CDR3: TGCAGTGCTGACCCGGGACAGGGCCTCTATGAAGGCTACACCTTC.

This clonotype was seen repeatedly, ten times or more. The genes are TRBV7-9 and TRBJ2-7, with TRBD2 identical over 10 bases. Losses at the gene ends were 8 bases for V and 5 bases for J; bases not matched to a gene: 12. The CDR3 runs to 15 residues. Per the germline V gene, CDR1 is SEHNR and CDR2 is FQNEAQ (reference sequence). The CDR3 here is CASGLGLAGADEQYF. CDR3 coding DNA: TGTGCCAGCGGGCTCGGGCTAGCGGGAGCGGACGAGCAGTACTTC.

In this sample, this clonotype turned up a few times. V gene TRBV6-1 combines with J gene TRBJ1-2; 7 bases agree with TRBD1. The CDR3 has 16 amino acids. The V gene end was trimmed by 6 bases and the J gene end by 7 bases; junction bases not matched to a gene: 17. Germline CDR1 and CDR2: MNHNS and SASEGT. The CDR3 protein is CASRPSLQGPTRGYTF. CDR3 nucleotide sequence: TGTGCCAGCAGACCCAGTTTACAGGGGCCGACACGTGGCTACACCTTC.

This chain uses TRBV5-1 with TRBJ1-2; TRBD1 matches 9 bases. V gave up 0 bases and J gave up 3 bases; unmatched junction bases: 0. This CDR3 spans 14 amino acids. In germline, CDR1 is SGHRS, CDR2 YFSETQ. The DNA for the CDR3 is TGCGCCAGCAGCTTGGGGGACAGGGACTATGGCTACACCTTC. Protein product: CASSLGDRDYGYTF.

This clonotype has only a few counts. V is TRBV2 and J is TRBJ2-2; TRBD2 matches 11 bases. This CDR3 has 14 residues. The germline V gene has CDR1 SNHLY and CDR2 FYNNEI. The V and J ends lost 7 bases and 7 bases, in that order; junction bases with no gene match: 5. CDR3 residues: CASTSGRSIGELFF. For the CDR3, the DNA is TGTGCCAGCACTAGCGGGAGGTCGATCGGGGAGCTGTTTTTT. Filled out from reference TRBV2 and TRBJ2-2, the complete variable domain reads EPEVTQTPSHQVTQMGQEVILRCVPISNHLYFYWYRQILGQKVEFLVSFYNNEISEKSEIFDDQFSVERPDGSNFTLKIRSTKLEDSAMYFCASTSGRSIGELFFGEGSRLTVL.

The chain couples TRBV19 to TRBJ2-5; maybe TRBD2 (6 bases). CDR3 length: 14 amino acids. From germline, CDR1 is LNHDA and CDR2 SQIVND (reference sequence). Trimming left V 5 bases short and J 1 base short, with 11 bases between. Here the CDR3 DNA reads TGTGCCAGTAGTTATGCGGGGACCCAAGAGACCCAGTACTTC. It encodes CASSYAGTQETQYF.

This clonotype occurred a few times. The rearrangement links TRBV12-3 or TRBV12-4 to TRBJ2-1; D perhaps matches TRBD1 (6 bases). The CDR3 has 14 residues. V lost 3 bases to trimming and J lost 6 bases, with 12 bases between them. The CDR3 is CASSFGGHGNEQFF. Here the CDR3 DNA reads TGTGCCAGCAGTTTTGGGGGACATGGCAATGAGCAGTTCTTC.

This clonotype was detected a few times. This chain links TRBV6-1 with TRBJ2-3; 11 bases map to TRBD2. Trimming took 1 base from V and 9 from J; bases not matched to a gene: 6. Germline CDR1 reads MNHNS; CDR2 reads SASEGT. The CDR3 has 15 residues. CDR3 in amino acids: CASSEVGTSGKTQYF. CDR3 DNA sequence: TGTGCCAGCAGTGAAGTCGGGACTAGCGGCAAGACGCAGTATTTT.

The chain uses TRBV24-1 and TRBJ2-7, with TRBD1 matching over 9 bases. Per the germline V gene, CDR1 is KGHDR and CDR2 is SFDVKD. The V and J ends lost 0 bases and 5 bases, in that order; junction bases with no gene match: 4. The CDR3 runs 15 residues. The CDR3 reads CATSDLWGTGNEQYF. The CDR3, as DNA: TGTGCCACCAGTGATTTGTGGGGGACAGGGAACGAGCAGTACTTC.

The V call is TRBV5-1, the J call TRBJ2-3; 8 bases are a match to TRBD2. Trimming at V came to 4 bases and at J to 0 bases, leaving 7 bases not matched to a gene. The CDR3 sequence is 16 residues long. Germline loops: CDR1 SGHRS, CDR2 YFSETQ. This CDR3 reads CASSMEPSGSTDTQYF. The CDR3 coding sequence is TGCGCCAGCAGCATGGAACCTAGCGGGAGCACAGATACGCAGTATTTT.